This T cell receptor beta chain was found in a study of CD8+ T cells in alopecia areata. Study in general: Among treated patients, oral tofacitinib was administered at 5 to 10 mg twice daily. The drug, tofacitinib, lasted 6 to 18 months, followed by 6 months off drug.

The V end lost 5 bases, the J end lost 5 bases, and 13 bases lay between the germline ends. Germline CDR1 and CDR2: GTSNPN and SVGIG (reference sequence). This CDR3 comprises 12 residues. On this clone itself: Its antigen remains unknown.

Once RNA had been extracted, it was reverse transcribed into cDNA to act as the sequencing template. This table comes from immunoSEQ multiplex PCR, and its TCRdb copy is limited to in-frame clones, with some not included. This sample yields over 85,000 clones, of which 50% to 75% are seen a single time; about a sixth belongs to the top ten. Specified treatment: oral pan-JAK inhibitor, 5-10 mg twice daily. Notes on the study in general: Normal scalp showed lower clonality than lesional scalp, especially alopecia totalis/universalis.

The genes are TRBV30 and TRBJ2-7; D gene unclear. This sequence originates from a human donor with alopecia areata. The sequenced sample was CD8+ T cells sorted from blood, obtained at week 4, from a patient treated with tofacitinib. The CDR3 here is CAWALLGNEQYF. The CDR3 DNA sequence: TGTGCCTGGGCCCTCCTGGGGAACGAGCAGTACTTC. Using reference TRBV30 and TRBJ2-7 for the parts outside the CDR3, the full variable domain is SQTIHQWPATLVQPVGSPLSLECTVEGTSNPNLYWYRQAAGRGLQLLFYSVGIGQISSEVPQNLSASRPQDRQFILSSKKLLLSDSGFYLCAWALLGNEQYFGPGTRLTVT.